This T cell receptor (beta chain) was identified during a study of T cell clonality in common variable immunodeficiency. Per the germline V gene, CDR1 is DFQATT and CDR2 is SNEGSKA (reference sequence). CDR3 length: 16 amino acids. V dropped 3 bases and J dropped 0; count of bases not matched to a gene: 9. This clone has a count of ten or more. Its antigen is not known. The missing CDR3 end, 3 residues past where the read stops, is filled in from the germline J gene. TCRdb's copy holds only in-frame clones and misses some; the assay was immunoSEQ multiplex PCR. The data show under 50,000 clones, with none appearing a single time. Study-level points and caveats: Fewer deletions and N-nucleotide insertions were reportedly seen in common variable immunodeficiency TCR beta sequences.

Input material: peripheral blood mononuclear cells. The rearrangement joins TRBV20-1 to TRBJ2-7; 9 bases are a match to TRBD2. This TCR was sampled from a person aged 18 to 75 in good health. Incomplete CDR3 DNA: TGCAGTGCTAGCATAGAAACTAGCGGGTACTCCTACGAG. It encodes CSASIETSGYSYE. Given in full, the CDR3 is CSASIETSGYSYEQYF.